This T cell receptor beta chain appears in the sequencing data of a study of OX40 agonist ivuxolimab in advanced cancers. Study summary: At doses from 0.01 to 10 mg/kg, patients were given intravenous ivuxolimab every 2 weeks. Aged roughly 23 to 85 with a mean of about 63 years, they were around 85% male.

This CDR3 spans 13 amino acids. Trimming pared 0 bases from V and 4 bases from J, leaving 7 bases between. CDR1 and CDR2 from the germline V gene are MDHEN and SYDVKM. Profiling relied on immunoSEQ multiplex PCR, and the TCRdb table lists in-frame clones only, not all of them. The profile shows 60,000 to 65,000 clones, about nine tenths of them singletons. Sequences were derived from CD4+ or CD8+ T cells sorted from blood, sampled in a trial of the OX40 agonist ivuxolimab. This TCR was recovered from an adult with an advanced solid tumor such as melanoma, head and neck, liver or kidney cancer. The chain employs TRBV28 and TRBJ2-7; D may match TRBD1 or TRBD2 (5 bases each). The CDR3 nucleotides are TGTGCCAGCAGTTTATGGGGGGAGTACGAGCAGTACTTC. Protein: CASSLWGEYEQYF. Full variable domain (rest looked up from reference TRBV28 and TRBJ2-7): DVKVTQSSRYLVKRTGEKVFLECVQDMDHENMFWYRQDPGLGLRLIYFSYDVKMKEKGDIPEGYSVSREKKERFSLILESASTNQTSMYLCASSLWGEYEQYFGPGTRLTVT.